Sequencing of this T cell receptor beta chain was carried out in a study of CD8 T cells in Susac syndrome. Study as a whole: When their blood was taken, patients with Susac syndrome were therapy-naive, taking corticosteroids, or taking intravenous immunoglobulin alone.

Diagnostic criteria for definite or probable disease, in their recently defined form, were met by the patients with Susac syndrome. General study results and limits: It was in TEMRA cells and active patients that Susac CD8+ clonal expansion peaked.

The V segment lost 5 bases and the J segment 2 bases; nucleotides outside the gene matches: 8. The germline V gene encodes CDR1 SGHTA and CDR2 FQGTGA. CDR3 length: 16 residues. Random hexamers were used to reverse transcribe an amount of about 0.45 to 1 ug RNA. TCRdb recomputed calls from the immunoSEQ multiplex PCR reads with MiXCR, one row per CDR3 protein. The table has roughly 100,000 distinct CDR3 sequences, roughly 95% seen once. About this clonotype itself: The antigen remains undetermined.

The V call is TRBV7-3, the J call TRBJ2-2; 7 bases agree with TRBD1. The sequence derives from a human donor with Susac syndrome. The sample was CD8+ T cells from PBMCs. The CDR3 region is CASSVGTAINTGELFF. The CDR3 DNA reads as TGTGCCAGCAGCGTCGGGACAGCTATTAACACCGGGGAGCTGTTTTTT.